This entry features one T cell receptor beta chain sequence. Its antigen is currently unknown. This specimen belongs to a study of T cell responses to AZD1222 COVID-19 vaccine. Clones were read by immunoSEQ multiplex PCR, and TCRdb kept only the in-frame ones, dropping some. In the table there are approximately 74,000 clones, less than 90% of which are singletons. Study outcomes and limitations: Clonal diversity was possibly underestimated; the donors were predominantly white British and more often female.

The CDR3 runs 12 residues. V was shortened by 4 bases and J by 5 bases, with 9 bases between the two germline ends. Germline V CDR1 and CDR2: KGHSY, FQNENV. The sequence derives from an adult who received the AZD1222 COVID-19 vaccine. The sample consisted of peripheral blood, taken 28 days after the second AZD1222 dose. V usage is TRBV16 and J usage is TRBJ2-7; no reliable D call. The CDR3: CASSRVAHEQYF. CDR3 in DNA: TGTGCCAGCAGCCGCGTGGCCCACGAGCAGTACTTC.